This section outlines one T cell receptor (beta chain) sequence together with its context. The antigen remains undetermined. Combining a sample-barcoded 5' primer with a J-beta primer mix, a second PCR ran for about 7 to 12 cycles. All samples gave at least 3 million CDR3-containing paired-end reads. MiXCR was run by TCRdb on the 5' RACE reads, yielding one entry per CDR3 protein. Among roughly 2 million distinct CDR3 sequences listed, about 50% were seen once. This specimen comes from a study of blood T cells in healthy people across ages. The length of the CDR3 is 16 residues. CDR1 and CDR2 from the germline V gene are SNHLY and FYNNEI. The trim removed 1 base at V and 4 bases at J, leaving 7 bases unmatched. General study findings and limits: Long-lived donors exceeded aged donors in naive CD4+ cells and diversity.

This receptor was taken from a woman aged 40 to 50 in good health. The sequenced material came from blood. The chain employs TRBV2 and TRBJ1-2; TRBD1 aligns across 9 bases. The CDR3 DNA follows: TGTGCCAGCAGTGAAGAATCCGGGACAGGGCTCTATGGCTACACCTTC. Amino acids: CASSEESGTGLYGYTF.